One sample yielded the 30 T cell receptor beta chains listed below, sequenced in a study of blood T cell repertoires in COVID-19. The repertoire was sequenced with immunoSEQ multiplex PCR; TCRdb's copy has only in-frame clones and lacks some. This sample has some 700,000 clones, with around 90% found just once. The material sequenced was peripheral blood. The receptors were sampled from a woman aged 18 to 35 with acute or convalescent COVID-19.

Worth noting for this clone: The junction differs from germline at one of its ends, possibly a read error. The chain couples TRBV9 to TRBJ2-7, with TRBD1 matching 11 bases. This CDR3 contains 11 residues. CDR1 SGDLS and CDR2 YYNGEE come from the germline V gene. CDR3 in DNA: TGTGCCAGCAGCATCGGACAGGGGGCGAACTTC. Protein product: CASSIGQGANF. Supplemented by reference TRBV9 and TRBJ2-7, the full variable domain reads DSGVTQTPKHLITATGQRVTLRCSPRSGDLSVYWYQQSLDQGLQFLIQYYNGEERAKGNILERFSAQQFPDLHSELNLSSLELGDSALYFCASSIGQGANFGPGTRLTVT.

The CDR3 loop reads CASSQSMQGENLKEGYTF. As DNA, the CDR3 is TGCGCCAGCAGTCAATCGATGCAGGGGGAAAATCTTAAAGAAGGCTACACCTTC. The gene calls are TRBV23-1 and TRBJ1-2, with 7 bases fitting TRBD1. TRBV23-1 is noted as an ORF with a role that remains uncertain. This CDR3 region has 18 residues. V was clipped by 0 bases and J by 8 bases; unmatched bases: 18.

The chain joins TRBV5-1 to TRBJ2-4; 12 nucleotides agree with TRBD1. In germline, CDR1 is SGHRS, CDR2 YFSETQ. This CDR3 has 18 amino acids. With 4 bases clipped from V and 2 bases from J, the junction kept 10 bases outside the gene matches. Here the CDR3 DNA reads TGCGCCAGCAGCCCCGCCCAGGGACAGGGGGCGCCCAAAAACATTCAGTACTTC. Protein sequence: CASSPAQGQGAPKNIQYF.

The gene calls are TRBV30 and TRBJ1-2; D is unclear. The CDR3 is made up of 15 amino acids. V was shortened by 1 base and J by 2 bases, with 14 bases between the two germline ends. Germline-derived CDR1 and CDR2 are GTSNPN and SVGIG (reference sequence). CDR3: CAWSAGLQANYGYTF. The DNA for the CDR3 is TGTGCCTGGAGTGCCGGCCTCCAAGCGAACTATGGCTACACCTTC. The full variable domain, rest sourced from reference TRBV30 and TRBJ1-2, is SQTIHQWPATLVQPVGSPLSLECTVEGTSNPNLYWYRQAAGRGLQLLFYSVGIGQISSEVPQNLSASRPQDRQFILSSKKLLLSDSGFYLCAWSAGLQANYGYTFGSGTRLTVV.

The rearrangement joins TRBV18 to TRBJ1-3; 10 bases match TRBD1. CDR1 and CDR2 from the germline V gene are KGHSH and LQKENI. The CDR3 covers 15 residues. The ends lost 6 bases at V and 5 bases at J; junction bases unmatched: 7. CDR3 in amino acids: CASSSDRGLRNTIYF. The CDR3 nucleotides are TGTGCCAGCTCGTCCGACAGGGGGCTTAGAAACACCATATATTTT.

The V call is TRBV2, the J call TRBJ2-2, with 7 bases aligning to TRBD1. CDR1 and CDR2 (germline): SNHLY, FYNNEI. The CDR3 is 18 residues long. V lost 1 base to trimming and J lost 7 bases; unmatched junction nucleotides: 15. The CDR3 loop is CASSEGRGDRERVGELFF. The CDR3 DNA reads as TGTGCCAGCAGTGAAGGTCGGGGCGACAGGGAGAGGGTCGGGGAGCTGTTTTTT.

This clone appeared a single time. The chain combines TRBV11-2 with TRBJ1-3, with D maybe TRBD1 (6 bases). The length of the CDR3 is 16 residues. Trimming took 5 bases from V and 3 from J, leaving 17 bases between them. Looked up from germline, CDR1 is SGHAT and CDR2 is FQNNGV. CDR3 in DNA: TGTGCCAGCAGCACCTTCCTACAGGGCGGTGGAAACACCATATATTTT. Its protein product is CASSTFLQGGGNTIYF.

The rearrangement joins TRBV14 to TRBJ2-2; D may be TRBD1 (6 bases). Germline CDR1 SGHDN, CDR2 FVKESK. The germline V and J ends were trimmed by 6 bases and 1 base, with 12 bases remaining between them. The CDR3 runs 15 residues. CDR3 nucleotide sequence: TGTGCCAGCAGTCCAACGACAGGGAACACCGGGGAGCTGTTTTTT. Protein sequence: CASSPTTGNTGELFF.

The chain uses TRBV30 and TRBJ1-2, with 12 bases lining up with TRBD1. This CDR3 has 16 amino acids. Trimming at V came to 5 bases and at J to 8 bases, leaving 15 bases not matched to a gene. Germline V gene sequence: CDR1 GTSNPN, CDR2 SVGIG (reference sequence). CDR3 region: CAWGKWGTGGVWGYTF. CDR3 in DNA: TGTGCCTGGGGAAAGTGGGGGACAGGGGGCGTCTGGGGCTACACCTTC.

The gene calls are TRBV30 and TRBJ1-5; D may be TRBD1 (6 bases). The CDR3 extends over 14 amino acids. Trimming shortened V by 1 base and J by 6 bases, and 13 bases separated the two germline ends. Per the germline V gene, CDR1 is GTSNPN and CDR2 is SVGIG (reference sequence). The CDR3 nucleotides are TGTGCCTGGAGTGGGGGCAGGGGTTCTCAGCCCCAGCATTTT. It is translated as CAWSGGRGSQPQHF.

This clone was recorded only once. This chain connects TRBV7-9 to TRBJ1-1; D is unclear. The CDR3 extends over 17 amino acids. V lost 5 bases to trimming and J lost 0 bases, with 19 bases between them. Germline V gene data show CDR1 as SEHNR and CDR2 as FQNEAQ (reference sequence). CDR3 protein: CASSPRARRTMNTEAFF. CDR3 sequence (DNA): TGTGCCAGCAGCCCGAGGGCAAGACGAACCATGAACACTGAAGCTTTCTTT.

CDR3 sequence (DNA): TGCAGTGCTAGTTCAGGGAAGGCCAAAAACATTCAGTACTTC. Its protein is CSASSGKAKNIQYF. V is TRBV20-1 and J is TRBJ2-4; perhaps TRBD1 as D (5 bases). CDR1 is DFQATT, CDR2 SNEGSKA, per germline (reference sequence). Trimming left V 3 bases short and J 1 base short, with 10 bases between. This CDR3 has 14 residues.

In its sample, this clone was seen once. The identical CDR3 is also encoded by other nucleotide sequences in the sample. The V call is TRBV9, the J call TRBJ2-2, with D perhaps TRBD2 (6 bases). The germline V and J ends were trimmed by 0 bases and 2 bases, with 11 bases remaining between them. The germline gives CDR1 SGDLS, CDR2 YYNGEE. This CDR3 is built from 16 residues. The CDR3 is CASSVGGGKNTGELFF. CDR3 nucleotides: TGTGCCAGCAGCGTAGGGGGCGGGAAAAACACCGGGGAGCTGTTTTTT. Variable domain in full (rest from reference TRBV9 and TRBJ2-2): DSGVTQTPKHLITATGQRVTLRCSPRSGDLSVYWYQQSLDQGLQFLIQYYNGEERAKGNILERFSAQQFPDLHSELNLSSLELGDSALYFCASSVGGGKNTGELFFGEGSRLTVL.

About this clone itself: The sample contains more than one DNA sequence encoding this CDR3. In DNA, the CDR3 is TGTGCCAGCAGCCGGGGAGGGAGCACTGAAGCTTTCTTT. This translates into CASSRGGSTEAFF. The chain has TRBV11-3 and TRBJ1-1; no definite D call. Germline lookup yields CDR1 SGHNT and CDR2 YENEEA. The V end was cut by 5 bases, the J end by 4 bases, with 11 bases between. The CDR3 totals 13 residues. The full variable domain, rest sourced from reference TRBV11-3 and TRBJ1-1, is EAGVVQSPRYKIIEKKQPVAFWCNPISGHNTLYWYLQNLGQGPELLIRYENEEAVDDSQLPKDRFSAERLKGVDSTLKIQPAELGDSAVYLCASSRGGSTEAFFGQGTRLTVV.

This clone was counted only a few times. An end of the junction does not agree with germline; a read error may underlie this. CDR3 sequence: CASSPQGMNGYTF. The CDR3 nucleotides are TGTGCCAGCTCCCCACAGGGGATGAATGGCTACACCTTC. The chain couples TRBV18 to TRBJ1-2, with 7 bases fitting TRBD1. The CDR3 runs to 13 residues. Germline assignment: CDR1 KGHSH and CDR2 LQKENI.

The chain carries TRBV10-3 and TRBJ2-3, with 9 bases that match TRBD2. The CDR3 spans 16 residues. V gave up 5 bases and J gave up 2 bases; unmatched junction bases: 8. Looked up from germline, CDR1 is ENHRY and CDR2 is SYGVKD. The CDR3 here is CAISLLSGGITDTQYF. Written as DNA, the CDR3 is TGTGCCATCAGTCTCCTTAGCGGGGGAATCACAGATACGCAGTATTTT.

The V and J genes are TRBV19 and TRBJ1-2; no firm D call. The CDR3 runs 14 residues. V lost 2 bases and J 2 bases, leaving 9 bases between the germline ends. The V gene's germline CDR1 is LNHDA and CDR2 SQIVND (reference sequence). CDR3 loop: CASSITSLNYGYTF. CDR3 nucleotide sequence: TGTGCCAGTAGTATAACTAGCCTGAACTATGGCTACACCTTC. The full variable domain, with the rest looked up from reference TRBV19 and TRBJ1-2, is DGGITQSPKYLFRKEGQNVTLSCEQNLNHDAMYWYRQDPGQGLRLIYYSQIVNDFQKGDIAEGYSVSREKKESFPLTVTSAQKNPTAFYLCASSITSLNYGYTFGSGTRLTVV.

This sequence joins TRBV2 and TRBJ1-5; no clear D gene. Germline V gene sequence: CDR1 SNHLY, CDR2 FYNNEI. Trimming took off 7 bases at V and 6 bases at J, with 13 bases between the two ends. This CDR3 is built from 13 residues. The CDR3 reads CASIPYGGQPQHF. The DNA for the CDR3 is TGTGCCAGCATCCCTTACGGCGGTCAGCCCCAGCATTTT.

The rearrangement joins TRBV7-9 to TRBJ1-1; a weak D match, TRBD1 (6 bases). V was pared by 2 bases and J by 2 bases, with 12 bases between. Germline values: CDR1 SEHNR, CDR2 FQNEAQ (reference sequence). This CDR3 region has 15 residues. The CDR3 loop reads CASSLLGGANTEAFF. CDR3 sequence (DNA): TGTGCCAGCAGCTTACTTGGGGGGGCTAACACTGAAGCTTTCTTT.

This CDR3 is CASSKETGGRETQYF. CDR3 in DNA: TGTGCCAGCAGCAAAGAGACAGGGGGCAGGGAGACCCAGTACTTC. The chain has TRBV21-1 and TRBJ2-5; the table's D call TRBD1 went unverified against the DNA. TRBV21-1 is termed a pseudogene. The CDR3 contains 15 residues.

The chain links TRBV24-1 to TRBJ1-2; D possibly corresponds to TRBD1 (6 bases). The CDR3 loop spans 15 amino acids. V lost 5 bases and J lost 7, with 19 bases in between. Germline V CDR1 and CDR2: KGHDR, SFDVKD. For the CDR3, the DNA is TGTGCCACCAGTGCCGCTACGACAGGCGGGCTTGGCTACACCTTC. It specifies CATSAATTGGLGYTF.

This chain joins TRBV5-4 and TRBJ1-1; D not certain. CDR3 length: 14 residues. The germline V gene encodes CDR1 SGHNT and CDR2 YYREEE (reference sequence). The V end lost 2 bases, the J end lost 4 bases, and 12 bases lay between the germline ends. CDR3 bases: TGTGCCAGCAGCTTTACAGAAATTGGCACTGAAGCTTTCTTT. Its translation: CASSFTEIGTEAFF.

The CDR3 reads CASSPLRGGDTEAFF. DNA for the CDR3: TGTGCCAGCAGCCCCCTCCGGGGGGGGGACACTGAAGCTTTCTTT. The rearrangement joins TRBV28 to TRBJ1-1; possible D gene TRBD1, 5 bases. The CDR3 consists of 15 residues. The germline V gene has CDR1 MDHEN and CDR2 SYDVKM. Trimming pared 6 bases from V and 3 bases from J, leaving 17 bases between. Full variable domain (rest looked up from reference TRBV28 and TRBJ1-1): DVKVTQSSRYLVKRTGEKVFLECVQDMDHENMFWYRQDPGLGLRLIYFSYDVKMKEKGDIPEGYSVSREKKERFSLILESASTNQTSMYLCASSPLRGGDTEAFFGQGTRLTVV.

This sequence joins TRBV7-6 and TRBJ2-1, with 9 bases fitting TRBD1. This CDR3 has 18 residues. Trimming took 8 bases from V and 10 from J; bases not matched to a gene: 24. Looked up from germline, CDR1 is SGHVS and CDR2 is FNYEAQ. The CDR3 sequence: CASAPNLRTGDTIGEQFF. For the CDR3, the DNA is TGTGCCAGCGCCCCGAACCTGCGGACAGGGGATACTATCGGCGAGCAGTTCTTC.

The CDR3 region is CASTSGRGVQGNQPQHF. For the CDR3, the DNA is TGTGCCAGTACCTCAGGACGGGGGGTACAGGGCAATCAGCCCCAGCATTTT. The genes are TRBV19 and TRBJ1-5, with a tentative D call TRBD1 (5 bases). Germline CDR1 LNHDA, CDR2 SQIVND (reference sequence). The V and J ends lost 7 bases and 2 bases respectively, with 21 bases between them. CDR3 length: 17 residues.

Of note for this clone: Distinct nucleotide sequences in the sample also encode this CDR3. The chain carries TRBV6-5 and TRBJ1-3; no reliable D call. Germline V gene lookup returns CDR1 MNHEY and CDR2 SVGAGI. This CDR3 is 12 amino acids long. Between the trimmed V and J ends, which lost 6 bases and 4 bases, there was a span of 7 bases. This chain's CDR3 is CASSPGGNTIYF. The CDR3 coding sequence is TGTGCCAGCAGCCCCGGGGGAAACACCATATATTTT.

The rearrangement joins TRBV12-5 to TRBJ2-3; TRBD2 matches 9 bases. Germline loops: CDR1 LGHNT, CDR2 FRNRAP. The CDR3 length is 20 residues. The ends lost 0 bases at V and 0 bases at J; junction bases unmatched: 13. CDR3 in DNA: TGTGCTAGTGGTTTGGTACGGGTAGCGGGGGCCGTAAACAGCACAGATACGCAGTATTTT. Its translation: CASGLVRVAGAVNSTDTQYF.

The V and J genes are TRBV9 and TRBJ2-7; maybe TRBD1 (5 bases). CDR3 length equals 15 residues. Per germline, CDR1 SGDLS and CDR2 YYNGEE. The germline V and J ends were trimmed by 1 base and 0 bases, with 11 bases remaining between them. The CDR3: CASSVRADSSYEQYF. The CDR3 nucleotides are TGTGCCAGCAGCGTAAGGGCAGACAGCTCCTACGAGCAGTACTTC.

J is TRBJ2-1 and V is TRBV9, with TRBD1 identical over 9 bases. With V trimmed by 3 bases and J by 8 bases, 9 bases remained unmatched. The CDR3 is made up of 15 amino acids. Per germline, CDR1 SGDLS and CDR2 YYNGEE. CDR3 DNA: TGTGCCAGCAGCGACTCTGGGACAGGGATCGATGAGCAGTTCTTC. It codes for CASSDSGTGIDEQFF.

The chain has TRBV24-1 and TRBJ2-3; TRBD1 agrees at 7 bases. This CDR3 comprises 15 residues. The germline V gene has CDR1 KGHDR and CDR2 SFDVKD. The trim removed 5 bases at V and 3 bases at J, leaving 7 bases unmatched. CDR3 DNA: TGTGCCACCAGTGGGGAAGGGGGCCGGACAGATACGCAGTATTTT. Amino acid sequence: CATSGEGGRTDTQYF.